The TCR beta chain under discussion was sequenced for a study of blood T cell repertoires in COVID-19. On the study more broadly: From the United States, Italy and Spain came samples of acute and convalescent COVID-19. In each case, the material was cDNA or gDNA derived from T cells, B-cell-depleted T cells, or PBMCs.

The repertoire was sequenced with immunoSEQ multiplex PCR; TCRdb's copy has only in-frame clones and lacks some. The sample has over 50,000 clones, approximately 86% seen once. V was trimmed by 2 bases and J by 9 bases, leaving 8 bases between them. This CDR3 has 12 amino acids. From germline, CDR1 is SGHTA and CDR2 FQGTGA. The specimen sequenced was peripheral blood. This chain uses TRBV7-3 with TRBJ2-1; maybe TRBD2 (5 bases). The receptor was isolated from a human donor in a cohort sampled during active COVID-19. The DNA of the CDR3 is TGTGCCAGCAGCTTATGGGAGTCTGAGCAGTTCTTC. Amino acid sequence: CASSLWESEQFF.